This TCR beta chain was found in a study of blood T cell repertoires in COVID-19. With 5 bases removed from V and 0 bases from J, the gap between germline ends came to 17 bases. The CDR3 is made up of 17 amino acids. Germline CDR1 LNHDA, CDR2 SQIVND (reference sequence). In the original processing: Reference gene primers were amplified, and this amplification served to estimate nucleated cell counts. The data were produced by immunoSEQ multiplex PCR, yet TCRdb's version contains in-frame clones alone and is incomplete. That table supplies the V and J calls and clone size; D and trimming were determined from the DNA. The data contain about 220,000 clones, roughly 82% of them seen just once; the ten biggest clones take up around 4.7%.

The sample was peripheral blood. The receptor was isolated from a woman in her seventies with acute or convalescent COVID-19. The chain combines TRBV19 with TRBJ1-5; TRBD1 might be the D (5 bases). This CDR3 is CASSATQDIYSNQPQHF. The DNA for the CDR3 is TGTGCCAGTAGTGCTACCCAGGACATTTATAGCAATCAGCCCCAGCATTTT.